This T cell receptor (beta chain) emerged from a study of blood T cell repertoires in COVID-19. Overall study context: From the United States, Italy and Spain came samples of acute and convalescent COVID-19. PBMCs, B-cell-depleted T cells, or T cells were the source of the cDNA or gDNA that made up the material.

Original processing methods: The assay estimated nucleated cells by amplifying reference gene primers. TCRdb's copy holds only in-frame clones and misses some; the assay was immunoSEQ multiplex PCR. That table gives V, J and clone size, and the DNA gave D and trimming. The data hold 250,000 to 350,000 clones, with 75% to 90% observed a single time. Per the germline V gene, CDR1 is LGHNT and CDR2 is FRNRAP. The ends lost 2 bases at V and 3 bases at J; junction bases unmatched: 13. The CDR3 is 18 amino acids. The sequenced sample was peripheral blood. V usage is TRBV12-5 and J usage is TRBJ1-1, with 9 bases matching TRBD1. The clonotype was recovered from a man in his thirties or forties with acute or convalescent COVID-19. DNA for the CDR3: TGTGCTAGTGGTTTGTGGGGACAGGGTTCGGGATTTGACACTGAAGCTTTCTTT. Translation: CASGLWGQGSGFDTEAFF.